Listed here is a single T cell receptor beta chain. The data originate from a study of PD-1 blockade in classical Hodgkin lymphoma. Libraries were prepared by immunoSEQ multiplex PCR; TCRdb keeps only in-frame clonotypes and omits some of them. The sample includes approximately 30,000 clones, roughly 92% of them seen just once. With 5 bases removed from V and 1 base from J, the gap between germline ends came to 5 bases. Germline V lookup: CDR1 DFQATT, CDR2 SNEGSKA (reference sequence). The CDR3 consists of 11 residues. Time point of the sample: newly diagnosed, previously untreated cHL patient sample.

V and J are TRBV20-1 and TRBJ2-5; D possibly matches TRBD1 or TRBD2 (5 bases each). Sequenced material: peripheral blood mononuclear cells (PBMCs). The TCR sequence derives from a human donor with classical Hodgkin lymphoma. The CDR3 loop is CSAGGQETQYF. In DNA, the CDR3 is TGCAGTGCTGGGGGCCAAGAGACCCAGTACTTC.